The T cell receptor beta chain described here comes from a study of regulatory T cells in long-lasting Graves disease. Overall study findings and caveats: With some 2,500 shared public clonotypes, persistent patients exceeded new patients, who shared 966.

Regarding time point: newly diagnosed GD, antithyroid drugs for less than 3 months. From PBMCs, RNA was extracted and then used to make the TCR library. iRepertoire HTBI primers and Arm-PCR of CDR3 regions built TCR beta libraries. TCRdb reprocessed the multiplex PCR reads with MiXCR, giving one entry per CDR3 protein. This repertoire shows about 350,000 distinct CDR3 sequences, around 15% found once; its top ten account for roughly a fifth. This clonotype was detected a few times. Antigen specificity is unknown. This CDR3 has 13 residues. Per the germline V gene, CDR1 is SNHLY and CDR2 is FYNNEI. Trimming took off 7 bases at V and 6 bases at J, with 12 bases between the two ends. These same data were also listed under a study on T cells in Graves' hyperthyroidism and ophthalmopathy. From that second work: Blood also carried most thyroid clonotypes expanded above 0.001.

This clonotype originated in a woman younger than 35 with Graves disease. Material: peripheral blood mononuclear cells (PBMCs), obtained at new diagnosis, from a patient treated with antithyroid drugs. This rearrangement joins TRBV2 to TRBJ2-2; no definite D call. The CDR3 nucleotides read TGTGCCAGCAATATCGGGCCGGCCGGGGAGCTGTTTTTT. Amino acids: CASNIGPAGELFF.